This T cell receptor beta chain emerged from a study of T cell responses to AZD1222 COVID-19 vaccine (dated by TCRdb to 2020 to 2022). Broadly, across the study: A total of more than 230 trial participants underwent TCR sequencing, of whom around 200 received two doses of AZD1222 and around 26 received two doses of the MenACWY control vaccine. Trial participants were enrolled by age into subgroups of 18-55, 56-69 and 70-plus years, and about 150, 27 and 61 TCR-sequenced participants, respectively, were included in these subgroups. Study-wide conclusions, independent of this receptor: Participants were mostly white British, with more females than males. The authors suggested clonal diversity may have been underestimated. Conclusions about previously exposed vaccinees were limited because only a handful of AZD1222 recipients were SARS-CoV-2 seropositive at baseline. The vaccine-associated CD4 TCRs covered the entire spike protein, and the dominant responses fell in regions 160-218 and 743-854. The 56-69-year group was small, and its depth increase did not reach significance, likely because of low power. Because no day 14 peak-response samples were available, the repertoires could be characterized only after the peak T cell response. Reportedly, close to half of the unique spike-specific TCRs recognized epitopes lying outside the regions that are mutated in the B.1.351 and B.1.1.7 variants. After two AZD1222 doses, both the breadth and the depth of spike-specific TCRs were significantly higher than at day 0 and than in MenACWY recipients.

The CDR3 regions of human TCRbeta chains were analyzed by immunosequencing. On the study's bioinformatics: Repertoire TCRs were checked for matches against a reference library of SARS-CoV-2-specific TCRs that had been generated using the MIRA antigen-specificity platform. Breadth was defined as the fraction of unique TCRs that were SARS-CoV-2-associated. Depth was defined as the fraction of total T cells that were SARS-CoV-2-associated. Each spike-specific TCR was assigned to its reactive spike region and to a CD4 or CD8 class using the MIRA data. Log10-transformed breadth and depth values were compared by one-way ANOVA with Sidak's multiple comparisons tests. TCRdb mirrors the immuneACCESS table, restricted to in-frame sequences. Some clones are absent from its copies; in checked studies, under half trace to an unresolved V gene, and the reason for the others is unknown. Clone size and the V and J calls come from that table; the DNA yielded D and trimming. Here the sample has some 150,000 clones; roughly 86% occur a single time. About 5% of the sample is taken by the ten largest.

Taken with the paper, the label for time point translates to: about 28 days (+/-7) after the second vaccine dose. Because spike-specific TCR depth and breadth did not differ between the two schedules, AZD1222 recipients who got a second dose at roughly 4 weeks were pooled with those who got a second dose at roughly 12 weeks. The vaccinee samples were drawn from two UK trials, COV001 and COV002, one of which was a single-blind randomized controlled phase 2/3 trial testing AZD1222 (ChAdOx1 nCoV-19) in healthy adults. Trial participant PBMC samples were collected at day 0 and day 28 after the second dose for TCRbeta chain sequencing. For this clone: No cognate antigen has been identified for it. No much larger clone exists at a distance of one base, and base qualities are not known.

The clonotype was recovered from an adult who received the AZD1222 COVID-19 vaccine. Sample: peripheral blood, taken 28 days after the second AZD1222 dose.

The CDR3 protein: CAISDLRGNEKLFF. The DNA sequence is given as TGTGCCATCAGTGATCTGCGGGGAAATGAAAAACTGTTTTTT. The chain was built from TRBV10-3 and TRBJ1-4, with the identity of the D gene unclear. Per the germline V gene, ENHRY is the CDR1 and SYGVKD is the CDR2. Including the terminal cysteine and phenylalanine, the CDR3 comprises 14 residues. Only the CDR3 DNA is retained, 42 bases long and in frame from the first base. The trim is 3 bases for V and 5 bases for J, with a gap of 10 bases between the germline ends.